This T cell receptor beta chain was recovered during a study of OX40 agonist ivuxolimab in advanced cancers. Method: immunoSEQ multiplex PCR; TCRdb's copy keeps in-frame clones and lacks some. The sample lists about 78,000 clones, roughly nine tenths seen once, with 2.8% in the top ten. V gave up 1 base and J gave up 7 bases, with 10 bases separating them. CDR1 MNHNS and CDR2 SASEGT come from the germline V gene. This CDR3 is 13 amino acids long. The sequencing used CD4+ or CD8+ T cells sorted from blood, collected in a trial of the OX40 agonist ivuxolimab. V usage is TRBV6-1 and J usage is TRBJ1-1; D is perhaps TRBD1 (5 bases). This sequence originates from an adult with an advanced solid tumor such as melanoma, head and neck, liver or kidney cancer. The CDR3 is CASSEGEGIEAFF. In DNA form, the CDR3 reads TGTGCCAGCAGTGAAGGGGAGGGGATTGAAGCTTTCTTT.